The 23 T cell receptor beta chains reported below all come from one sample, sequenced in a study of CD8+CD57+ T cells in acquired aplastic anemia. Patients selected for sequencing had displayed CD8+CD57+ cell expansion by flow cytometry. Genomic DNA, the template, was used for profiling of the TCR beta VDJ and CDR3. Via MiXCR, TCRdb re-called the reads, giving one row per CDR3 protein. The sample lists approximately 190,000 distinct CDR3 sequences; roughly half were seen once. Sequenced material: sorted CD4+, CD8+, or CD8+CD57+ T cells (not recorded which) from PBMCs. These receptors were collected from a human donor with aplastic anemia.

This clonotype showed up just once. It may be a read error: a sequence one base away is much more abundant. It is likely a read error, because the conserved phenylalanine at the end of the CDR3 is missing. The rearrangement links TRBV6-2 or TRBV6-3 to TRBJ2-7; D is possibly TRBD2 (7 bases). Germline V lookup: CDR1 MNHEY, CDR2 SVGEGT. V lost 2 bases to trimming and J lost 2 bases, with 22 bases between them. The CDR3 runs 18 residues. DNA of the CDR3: TGTGCCAGCAGTTACCCCGACCGGGGGGCGGGAGACCCCTACGAGCAGTACCTC. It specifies CASSYPDRGAGDPYEQYL.

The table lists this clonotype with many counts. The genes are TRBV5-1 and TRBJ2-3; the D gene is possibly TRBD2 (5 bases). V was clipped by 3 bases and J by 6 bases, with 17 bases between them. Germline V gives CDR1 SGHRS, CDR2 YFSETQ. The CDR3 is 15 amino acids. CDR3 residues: CASSSRGRPLDTQYF. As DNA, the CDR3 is TGCGCCAGCAGCTCTCGGGGAAGGCCCTTGGATACGCAGTATTTT.

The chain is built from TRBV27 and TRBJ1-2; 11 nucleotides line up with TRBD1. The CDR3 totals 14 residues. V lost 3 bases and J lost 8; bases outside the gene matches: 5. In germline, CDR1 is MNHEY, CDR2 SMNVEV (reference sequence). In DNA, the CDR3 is TGTGCCAGCAGTTTCCCCGGGACAGGGGGAGGCTACACCTTC. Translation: CASSFPGTGGGYTF.

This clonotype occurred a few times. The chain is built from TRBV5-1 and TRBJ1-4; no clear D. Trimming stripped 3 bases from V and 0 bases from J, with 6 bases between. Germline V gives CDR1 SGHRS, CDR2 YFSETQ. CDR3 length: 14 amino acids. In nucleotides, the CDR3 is TGCGCCAGCAGCTCAGCCGCAACTAATGAAAAACTGTTTTTT. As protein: CASSSAATNEKLFF. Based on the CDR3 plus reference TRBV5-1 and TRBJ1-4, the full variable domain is KAGVTQTPRYLIKTRGQQVTLSCSPISGHRSVSWYQQTPGQGLQFLFEYFSETQRNKGNFPGRFSGRQFSNSRSEMNVSTLELGDSALYLCASSSAATNEKLFFGSGTQLSVL.

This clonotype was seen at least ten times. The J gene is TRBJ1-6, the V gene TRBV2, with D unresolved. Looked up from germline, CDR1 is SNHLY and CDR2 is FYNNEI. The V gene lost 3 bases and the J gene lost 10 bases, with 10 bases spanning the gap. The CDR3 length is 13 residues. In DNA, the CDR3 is TGTGCCAGCAGTGAGGCGGGGTGGTCACCCCTCCACTTT. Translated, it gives CASSEAGWSPLHF.

CDR3 nucleotide sequence: TGTGCCACCAGTGCCCTCGGGACTAGCGGGAGGGTTGAGCAGTTCTTC. Protein product: CATSALGTSGRVEQFF. This chain links TRBV24-1 with TRBJ2-1, with TRBD2 matching 16 bases. V lost 5 bases and J lost 9; bases outside the gene matches: 6. The CDR3 contains 16 residues. The germline V gene has CDR1 KGHDR and CDR2 SFDVKD.

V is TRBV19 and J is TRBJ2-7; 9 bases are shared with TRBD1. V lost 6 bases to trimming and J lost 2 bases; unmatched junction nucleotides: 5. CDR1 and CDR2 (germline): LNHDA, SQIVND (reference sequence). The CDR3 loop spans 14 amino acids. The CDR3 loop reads CASRTGTGPYEQYF. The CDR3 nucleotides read TGTGCCAGTAGAACCGGGACAGGGCCCTACGAGCAGTACTTC.

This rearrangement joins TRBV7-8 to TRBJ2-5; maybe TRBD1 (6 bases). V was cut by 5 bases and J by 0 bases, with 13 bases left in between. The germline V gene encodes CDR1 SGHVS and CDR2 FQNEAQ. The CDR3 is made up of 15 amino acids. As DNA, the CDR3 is TGTGCCAGCAGCACCGGGGACACGTACCAAGAGACCCAGTACTTC. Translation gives CASSTGDTYQETQYF.

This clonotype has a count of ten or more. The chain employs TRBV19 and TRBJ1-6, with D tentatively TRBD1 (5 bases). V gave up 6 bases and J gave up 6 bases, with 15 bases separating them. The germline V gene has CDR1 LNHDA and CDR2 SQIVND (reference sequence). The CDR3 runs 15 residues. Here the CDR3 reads CASSKTSGTNSPLHF. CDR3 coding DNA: TGTGCCAGTAGCAAAACTTCAGGGACTAATTCACCCCTCCACTTT.

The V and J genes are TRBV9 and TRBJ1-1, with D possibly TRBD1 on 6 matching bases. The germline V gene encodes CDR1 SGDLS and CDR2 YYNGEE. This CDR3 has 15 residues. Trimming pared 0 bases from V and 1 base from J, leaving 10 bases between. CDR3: CASSVVGGGNTEAFF. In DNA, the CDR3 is TGTGCCAGCAGCGTAGTAGGGGGGGGGAACACTGAAGCTTTCTTT.

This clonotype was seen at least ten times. The CDR3 here is CSAKNQLWSAGYGYTF. The CDR3 nucleotides read TGCAGTGCTAAAAACCAATTATGGAGTGCTGGCTATGGCTACACCTTC. The chain combines TRBV20-1 with TRBJ1-2; no clear D. The CDR3 is 16 amino acids. Germline loops: CDR1 DFQATT, CDR2 SNEGSKA (reference sequence). The V and J ends lost 4 bases and 4 bases respectively, with 22 bases between them.

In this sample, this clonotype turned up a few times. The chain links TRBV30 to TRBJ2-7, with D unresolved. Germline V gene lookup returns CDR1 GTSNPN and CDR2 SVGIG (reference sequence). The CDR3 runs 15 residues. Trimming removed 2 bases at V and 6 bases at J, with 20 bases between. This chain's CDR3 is CAWSLTRKGRGEQYF. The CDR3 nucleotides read TGTGCCTGGAGTCTCACCCGAAAGGGTCGTGGCGAGCAGTACTTC.

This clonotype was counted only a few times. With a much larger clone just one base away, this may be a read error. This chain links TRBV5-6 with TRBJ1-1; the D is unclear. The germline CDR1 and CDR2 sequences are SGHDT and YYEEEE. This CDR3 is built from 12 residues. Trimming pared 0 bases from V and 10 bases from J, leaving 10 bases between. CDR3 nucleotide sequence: TGTGCCAGCAGCTTGGCCGGGGAGACAGCTTTCTTT. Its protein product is CASSLAGETAFF.

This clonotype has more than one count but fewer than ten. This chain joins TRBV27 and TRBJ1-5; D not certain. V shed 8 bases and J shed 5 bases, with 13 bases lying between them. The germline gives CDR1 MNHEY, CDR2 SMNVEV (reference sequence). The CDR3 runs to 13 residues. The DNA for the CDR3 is TGTGCCAGCGGCCCGAGGGTCGATCAGCCCCAGCATTTT. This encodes CASGPRVDQPQHF.

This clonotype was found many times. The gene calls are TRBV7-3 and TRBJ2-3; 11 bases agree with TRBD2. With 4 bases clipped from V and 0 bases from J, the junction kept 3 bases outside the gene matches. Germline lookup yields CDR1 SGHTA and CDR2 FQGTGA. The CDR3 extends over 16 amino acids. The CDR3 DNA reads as TGTGCCAGCAGCTCAAGGACTAGCGGGAGCACAGATACGCAGTATTTT. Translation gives CASSSRTSGSTDTQYF.

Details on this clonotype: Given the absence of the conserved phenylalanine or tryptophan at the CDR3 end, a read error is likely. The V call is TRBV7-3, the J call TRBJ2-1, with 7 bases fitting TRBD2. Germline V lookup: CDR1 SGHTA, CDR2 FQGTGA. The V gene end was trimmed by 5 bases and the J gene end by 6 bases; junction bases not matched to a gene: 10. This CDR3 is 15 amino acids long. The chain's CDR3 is CASSPGGLACNEQFL. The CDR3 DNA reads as TGTGCCAGCAGCCCCGGGGGGTTAGCCTGCAATGAGCAGTTCCTC.

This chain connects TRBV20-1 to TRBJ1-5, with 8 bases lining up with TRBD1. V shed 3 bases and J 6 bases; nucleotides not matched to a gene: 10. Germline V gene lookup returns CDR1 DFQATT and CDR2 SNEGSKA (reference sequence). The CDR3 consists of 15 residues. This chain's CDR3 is CSASGGRGPFQPQHF. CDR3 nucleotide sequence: TGCAGTGCTAGTGGGGGCAGGGGGCCGTTTCAGCCCCAGCATTTT.

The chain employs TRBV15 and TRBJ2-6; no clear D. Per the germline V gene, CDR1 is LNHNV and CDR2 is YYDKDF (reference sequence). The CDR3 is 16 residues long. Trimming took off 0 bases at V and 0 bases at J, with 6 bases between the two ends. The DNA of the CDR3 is TGTGCCACCAGCAGAGATCTTGGCTCTGGGGCCAACGTCCTGACTTTC. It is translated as CATSRDLGSGANVLTF. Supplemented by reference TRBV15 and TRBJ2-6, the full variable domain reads DAMVIQNPRYQVTQFGKPVTLSCSQTLNHNVMYWYQQKSSQAPKLLFHYYDKDFNNEADTPDNFQSRRPNTSFCFLDIRSPGLGDTAMYLCATSRDLGSGANVLTFGAGSRLTVL.

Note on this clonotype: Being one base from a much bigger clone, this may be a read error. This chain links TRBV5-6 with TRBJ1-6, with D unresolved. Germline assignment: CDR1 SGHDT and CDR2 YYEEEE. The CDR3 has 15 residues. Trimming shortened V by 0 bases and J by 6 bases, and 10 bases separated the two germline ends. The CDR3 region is CASSLGRGSNSPLHF. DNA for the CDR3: TGTGCCAGCAGCTTGGGGCGCGGCAGTAATTCACCCCTCCACTTT.

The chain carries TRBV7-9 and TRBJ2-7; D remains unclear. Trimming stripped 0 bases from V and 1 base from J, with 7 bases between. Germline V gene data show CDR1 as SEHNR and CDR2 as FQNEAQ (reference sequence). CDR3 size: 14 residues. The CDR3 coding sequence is TGTGCCAGCAGCTTAGCGCGCGGTTCCTACGAGCAGTACTTC. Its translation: CASSLARGSYEQYF.

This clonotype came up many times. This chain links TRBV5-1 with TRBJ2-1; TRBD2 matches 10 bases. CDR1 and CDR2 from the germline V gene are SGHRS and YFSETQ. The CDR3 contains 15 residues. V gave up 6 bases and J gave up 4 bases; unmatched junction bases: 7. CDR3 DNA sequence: TGCGCCAGCACCGTGGGACTAGCGCGTTACAATGAGCAGTTCTTC. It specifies CASTVGLARYNEQFF.

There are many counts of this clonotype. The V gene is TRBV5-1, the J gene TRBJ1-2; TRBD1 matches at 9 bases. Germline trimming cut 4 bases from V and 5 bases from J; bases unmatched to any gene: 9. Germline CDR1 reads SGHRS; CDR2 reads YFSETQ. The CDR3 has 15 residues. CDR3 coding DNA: TGCGCCAGCAGCCTAGGGACAGGGATGGGGTATGGCTACACCTTC. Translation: CASSLGTGMGYGYTF.

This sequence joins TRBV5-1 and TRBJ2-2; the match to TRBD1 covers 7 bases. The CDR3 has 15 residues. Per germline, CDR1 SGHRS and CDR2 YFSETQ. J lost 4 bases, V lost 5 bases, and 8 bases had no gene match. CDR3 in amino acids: CASRQGLGGTGELFF. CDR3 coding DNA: TGCGCCAGCAGACAGGGGTTAGGTGGCACCGGGGAGCTGTTTTTT.